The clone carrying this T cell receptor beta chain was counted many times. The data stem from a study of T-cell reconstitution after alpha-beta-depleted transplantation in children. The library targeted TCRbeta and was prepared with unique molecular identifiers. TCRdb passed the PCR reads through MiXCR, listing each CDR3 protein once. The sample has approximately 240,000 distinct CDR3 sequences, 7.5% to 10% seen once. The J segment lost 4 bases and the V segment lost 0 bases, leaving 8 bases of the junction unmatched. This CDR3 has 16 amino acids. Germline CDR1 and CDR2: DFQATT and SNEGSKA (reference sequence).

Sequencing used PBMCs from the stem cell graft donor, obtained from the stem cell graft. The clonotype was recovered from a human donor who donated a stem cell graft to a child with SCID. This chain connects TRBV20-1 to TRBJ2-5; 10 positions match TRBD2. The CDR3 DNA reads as TGCAGTGCTAGAGATCCCCAGCGGGGGGGCCGAGAGACCCAGTACTTC. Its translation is CSARDPQRGGRETQYF.